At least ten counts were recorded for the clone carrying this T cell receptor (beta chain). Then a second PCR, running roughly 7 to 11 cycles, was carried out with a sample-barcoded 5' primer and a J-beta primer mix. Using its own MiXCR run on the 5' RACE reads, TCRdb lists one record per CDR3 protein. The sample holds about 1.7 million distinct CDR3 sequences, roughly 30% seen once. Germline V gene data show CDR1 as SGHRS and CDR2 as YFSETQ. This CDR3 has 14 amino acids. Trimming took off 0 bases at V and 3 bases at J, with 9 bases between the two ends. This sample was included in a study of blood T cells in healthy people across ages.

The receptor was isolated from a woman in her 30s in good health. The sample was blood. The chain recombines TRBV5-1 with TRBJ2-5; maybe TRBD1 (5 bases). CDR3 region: CASSLGQGKETQYF. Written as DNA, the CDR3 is TGCGCCAGCAGCTTGGGGCAGGGAAAAGAGACCCAGTACTTC.